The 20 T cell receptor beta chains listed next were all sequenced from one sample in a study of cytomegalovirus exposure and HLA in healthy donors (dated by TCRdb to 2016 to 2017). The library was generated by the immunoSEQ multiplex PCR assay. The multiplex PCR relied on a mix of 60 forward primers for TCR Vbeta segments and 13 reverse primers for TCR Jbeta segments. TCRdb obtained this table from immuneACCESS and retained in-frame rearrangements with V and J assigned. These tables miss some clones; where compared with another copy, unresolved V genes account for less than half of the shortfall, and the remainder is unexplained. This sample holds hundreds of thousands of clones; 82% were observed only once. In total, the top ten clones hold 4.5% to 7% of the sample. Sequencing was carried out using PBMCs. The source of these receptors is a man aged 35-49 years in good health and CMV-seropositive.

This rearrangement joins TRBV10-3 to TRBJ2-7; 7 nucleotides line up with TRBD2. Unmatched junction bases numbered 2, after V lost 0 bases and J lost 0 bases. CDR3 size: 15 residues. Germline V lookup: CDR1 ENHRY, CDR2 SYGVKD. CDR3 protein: CAISESGTTSYEQYF. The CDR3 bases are TGTGCCATCAGTGAGTCGGGGACTACCTCCTACGAGCAGTACTTC.

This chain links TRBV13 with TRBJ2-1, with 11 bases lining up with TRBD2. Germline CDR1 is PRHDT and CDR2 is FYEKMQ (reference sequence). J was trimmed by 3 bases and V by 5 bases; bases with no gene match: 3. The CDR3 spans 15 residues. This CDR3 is CASSAGTSGYNEQFF. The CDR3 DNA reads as TGTGCCAGCAGCGCGGGGACTAGCGGCTACAATGAGCAGTTCTTC.

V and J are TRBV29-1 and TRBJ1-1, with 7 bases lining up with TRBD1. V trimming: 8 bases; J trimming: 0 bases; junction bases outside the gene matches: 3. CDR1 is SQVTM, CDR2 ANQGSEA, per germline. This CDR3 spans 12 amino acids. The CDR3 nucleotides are TGCAGCACCGGGACAGTGAACACTGAAGCTTTCTTT. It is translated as CSTGTVNTEAFF.

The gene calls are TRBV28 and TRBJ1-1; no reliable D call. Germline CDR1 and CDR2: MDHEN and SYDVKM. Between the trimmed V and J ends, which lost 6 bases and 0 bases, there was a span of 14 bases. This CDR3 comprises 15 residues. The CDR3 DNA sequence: TGTGCCAGCAGCGATGGAGGTTTCGTGAACACTGAAGCTTTCTTT. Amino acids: CASSDGGFVNTEAFF.

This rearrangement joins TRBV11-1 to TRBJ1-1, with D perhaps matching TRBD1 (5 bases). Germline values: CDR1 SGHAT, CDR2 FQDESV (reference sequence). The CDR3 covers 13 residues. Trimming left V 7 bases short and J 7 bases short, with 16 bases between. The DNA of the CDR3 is TGTGCCAGCACCCTTGGGGCCTCAGGTGAAGCTTTCTTT. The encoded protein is CASTLGASGEAFF.

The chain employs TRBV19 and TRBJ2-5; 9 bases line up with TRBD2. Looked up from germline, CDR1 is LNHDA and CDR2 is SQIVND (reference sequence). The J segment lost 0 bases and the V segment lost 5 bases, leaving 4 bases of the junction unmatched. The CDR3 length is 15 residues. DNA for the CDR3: TGTGCCAGTAGTTCCCTAGCGGGGCACCAAGAGACCCAGTACTTC. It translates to CASSSLAGHQETQYF. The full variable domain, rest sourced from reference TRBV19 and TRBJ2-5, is DGGITQSPKYLFRKEGQNVTLSCEQNLNHDAMYWYRQDPGQGLRLIYYSQIVNDFQKGDIAEGYSVSREKKESFPLTVTSAQKNPTAFYLCASSSLAGHQETQYFGPGTRLLVL.

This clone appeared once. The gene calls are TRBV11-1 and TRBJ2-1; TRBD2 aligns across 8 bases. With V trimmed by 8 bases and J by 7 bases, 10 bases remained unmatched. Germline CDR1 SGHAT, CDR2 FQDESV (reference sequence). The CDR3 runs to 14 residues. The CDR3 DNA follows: TGTGCCAGCTCCACCCGAGGCGGGGGGAATGAGCAGTTCTTC. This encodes CASSTRGGGNEQFF.

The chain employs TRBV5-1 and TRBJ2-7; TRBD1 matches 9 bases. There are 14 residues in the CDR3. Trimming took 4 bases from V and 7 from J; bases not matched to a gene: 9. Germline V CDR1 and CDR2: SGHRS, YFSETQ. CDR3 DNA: TGCGCCAGCAGCAGGACAGGGGATTTCGGAGAGCAGTACGTC. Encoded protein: CASSRTGDFGEQYV.

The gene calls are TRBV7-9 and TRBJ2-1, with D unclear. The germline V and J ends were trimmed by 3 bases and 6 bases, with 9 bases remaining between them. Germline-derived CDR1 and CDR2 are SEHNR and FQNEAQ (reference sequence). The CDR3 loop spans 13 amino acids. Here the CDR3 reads CASSFRAANEQFF. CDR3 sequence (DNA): TGTGCCAGCAGCTTTAGAGCCGCCAATGAGCAGTTCTTC.

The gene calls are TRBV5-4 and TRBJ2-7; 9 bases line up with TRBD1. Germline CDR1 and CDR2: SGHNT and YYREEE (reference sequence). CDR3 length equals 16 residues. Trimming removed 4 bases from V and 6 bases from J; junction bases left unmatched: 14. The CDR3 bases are TGTGCCAGCAGCATTGACCGGGACAGGGCCTCTAGCGAGCAGTACTTC. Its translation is CASSIDRDRASSEQYF. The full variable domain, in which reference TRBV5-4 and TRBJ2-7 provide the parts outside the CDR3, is ETGVTQSPTHLIKTRGQQVTLRCSSQSGHNTVSWYQQALGQGPQFIFQYYREEENGRGNFPPRFSGLQFPNYSSELNVNALELDDSALYLCASSIDRDRASSEQYFGPGTRLTVT.

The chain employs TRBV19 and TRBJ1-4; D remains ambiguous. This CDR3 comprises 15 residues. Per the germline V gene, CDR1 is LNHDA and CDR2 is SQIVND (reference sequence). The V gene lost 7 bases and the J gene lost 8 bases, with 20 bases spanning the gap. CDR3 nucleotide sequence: TGTGCCAGTACCATTCGGGGAACTCGCGGAGAAAAACTGTTTTTT. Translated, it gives CASTIRGTRGEKLFF. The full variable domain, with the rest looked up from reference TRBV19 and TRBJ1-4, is DGGITQSPKYLFRKEGQNVTLSCEQNLNHDAMYWYRQDPGQGLRLIYYSQIVNDFQKGDIAEGYSVSREKKESFPLTVTSAQKNPTAFYLCASTIRGTRGEKLFFGSGTQLSVL.

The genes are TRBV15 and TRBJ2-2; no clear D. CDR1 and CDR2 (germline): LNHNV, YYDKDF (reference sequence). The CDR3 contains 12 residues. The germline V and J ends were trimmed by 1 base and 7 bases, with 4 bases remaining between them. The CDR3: CATSRGSGELFF. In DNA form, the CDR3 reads TGTGCCACCAGCAGAGGGAGCGGGGAGCTGTTTTTT.

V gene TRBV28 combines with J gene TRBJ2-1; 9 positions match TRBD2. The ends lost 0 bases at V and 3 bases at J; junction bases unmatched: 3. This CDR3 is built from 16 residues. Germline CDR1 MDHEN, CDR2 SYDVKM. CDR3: CASSLWAGGNYNEQFF. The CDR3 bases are TGTGCCAGCAGTTTATGGGCGGGAGGGAACTACAATGAGCAGTTCTTC. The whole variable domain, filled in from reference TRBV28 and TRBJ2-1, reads DVKVTQSSRYLVKRTGEKVFLECVQDMDHENMFWYRQDPGLGLRLIYFSYDVKMKEKGDIPEGYSVSREKKERFSLILESASTNQTSMYLCASSLWAGGNYNEQFFGPGTRLTVL.

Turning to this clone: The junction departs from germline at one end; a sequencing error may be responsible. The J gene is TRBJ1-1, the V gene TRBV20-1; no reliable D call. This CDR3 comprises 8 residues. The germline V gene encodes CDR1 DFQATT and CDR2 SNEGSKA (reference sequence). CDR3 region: CSVPHGLF. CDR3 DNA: TGCAGTGTCCCCCATGGGCTCTTT.

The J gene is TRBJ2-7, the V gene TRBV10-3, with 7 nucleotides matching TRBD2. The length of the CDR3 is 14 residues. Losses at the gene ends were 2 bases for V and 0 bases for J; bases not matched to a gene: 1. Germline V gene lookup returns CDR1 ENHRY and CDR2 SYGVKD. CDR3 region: CAISERTSSYEQYF. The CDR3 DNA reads TGTGCCATCAGTGAGAGGACTAGCTCCTACGAGCAGTACTTC.

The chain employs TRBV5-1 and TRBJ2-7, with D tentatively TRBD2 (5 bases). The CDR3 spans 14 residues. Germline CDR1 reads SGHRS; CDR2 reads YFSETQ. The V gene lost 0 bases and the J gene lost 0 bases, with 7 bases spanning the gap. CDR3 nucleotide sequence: TGCGCCAGCAGCTTGGGGACTGTCTCCTACGAGCAGTACTTC. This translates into CASSLGTVSYEQYF.

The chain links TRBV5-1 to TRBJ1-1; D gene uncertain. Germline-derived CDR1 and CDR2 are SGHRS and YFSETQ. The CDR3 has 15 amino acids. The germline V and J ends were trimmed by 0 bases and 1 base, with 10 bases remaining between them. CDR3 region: CASSLADTRNTEAFF. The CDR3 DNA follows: TGCGCCAGCAGCTTGGCCGACACGAGGAACACTGAAGCTTTCTTT.

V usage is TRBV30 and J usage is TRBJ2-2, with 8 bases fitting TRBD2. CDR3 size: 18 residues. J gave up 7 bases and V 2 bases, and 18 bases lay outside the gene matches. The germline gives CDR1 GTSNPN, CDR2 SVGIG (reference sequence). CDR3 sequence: CAWSFWLSSGIRNGELFF. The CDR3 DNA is TGTGCCTGGAGTTTCTGGTTGAGTAGCGGGATTAGGAACGGGGAGCTGTTTTTT. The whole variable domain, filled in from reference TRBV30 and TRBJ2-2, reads SQTIHQWPATLVQPVGSPLSLECTVEGTSNPNLYWYRQAAGRGLQLLFYSVGIGQISSEVPQNLSASRPQDRQFILSSKKLLLSDSGFYLCAWSFWLSSGIRNGELFFGEGSRLTVL.

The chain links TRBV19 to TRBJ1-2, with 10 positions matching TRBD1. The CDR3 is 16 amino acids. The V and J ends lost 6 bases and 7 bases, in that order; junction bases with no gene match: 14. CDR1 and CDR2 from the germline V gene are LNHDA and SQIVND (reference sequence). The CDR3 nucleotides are TGTGCCAGTAGACCACAGCCCGGGACAGGGGTTCGTGGCTACACCTTC. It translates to CASRPQPGTGVRGYTF.

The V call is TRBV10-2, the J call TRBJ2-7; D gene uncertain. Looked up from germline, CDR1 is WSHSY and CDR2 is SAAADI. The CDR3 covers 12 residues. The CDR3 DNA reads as TGCGCCAGCAGTGAGCCTACGATCCCCCAGCGCGTC. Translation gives CASSEPTIPQRV.